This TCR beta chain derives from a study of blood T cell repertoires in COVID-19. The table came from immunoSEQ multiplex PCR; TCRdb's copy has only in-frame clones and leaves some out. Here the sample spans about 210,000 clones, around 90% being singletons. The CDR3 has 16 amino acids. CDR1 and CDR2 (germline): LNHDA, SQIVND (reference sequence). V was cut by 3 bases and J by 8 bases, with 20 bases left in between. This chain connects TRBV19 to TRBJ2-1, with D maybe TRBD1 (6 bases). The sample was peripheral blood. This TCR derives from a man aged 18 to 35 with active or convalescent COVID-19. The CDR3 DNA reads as TGTGCCAGTAGTATGGGGGCTAGCTGGGCTGGCGATGAGCAGTTCTTC. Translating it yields CASSMGASWAGDEQFF.